The text below deals with one T cell receptor beta chain. This specimen belongs to a study of T cell responses to AZD1222 COVID-19 vaccine. The CDR3 covers 15 residues. Germline V gene lookup returns CDR1 SGHNT and CDR2 YYREEE (reference sequence). Between the trimmed V and J ends, which lost 0 bases and 0 bases, there was a span of 7 bases. Clones were read by immunoSEQ multiplex PCR, and TCRdb kept only the in-frame ones, dropping some. The sample yields about 150,000 clones, over 85% seen once. The TCR sequence derives from an adult in good health. The chain combines TRBV5-4 with TRBJ1-5, with D perhaps matching TRBD1 (5 bases). Material: peripheral blood, obtained on day 0 of AZD1222 vaccination. CDR3 loop: CASSLGGDSNQPQHF. The CDR3 DNA reads TGTGCCAGCAGCTTGGGGGGGGATAGCAATCAGCCCCAGCATTTT. The variable domain in full, completed from reference TRBV5-4 and TRBJ1-5, reads ETGVTQSPTHLIKTRGQQVTLRCSSQSGHNTVSWYQQALGQGPQFIFQYYREEENGRGNFPPRFSGLQFPNYSSELNVNALELDDSALYLCASSLGGDSNQPQHFGDGTRLSIL.